This T cell receptor (beta chain) comes out of a study of T-cell memory formation after mild COVID-19. Germline CDR1 reads SGHTA; CDR2 reads FQGNSA. V shed 6 bases and J 7 bases; nucleotides not matched to a gene: 8. The CDR3 has 14 amino acids. Each CDR3 protein gets one entry after TCRdb re-called the 5' RACE reads with MiXCR. Altogether approximately 350,000 distinct CDR3 sequences are present, 25% to 30% being singletons, with the ten largest covering approximately 15%. This clonotype was counted only a few times. The V call is TRBV7-2, the J call TRBJ1-2, with 10 bases identical to TRBD1. The sequenced sample was PBMCs or a T cell subset sorted from them (not recorded which). The receptor was isolated from an adult woman who had mild COVID-19 (a few samples of this study predate the infection). Cell type and time point are not known. In DNA, the CDR3 is TGTGCCAGCAGTTCACCCGACAGGGGGCCTGGCTACACCTTC. Protein product: CASSSPDRGPGYTF. Using reference TRBV7-2 and TRBJ1-2 for the parts outside the CDR3, the full variable domain is GAGVSQSPSNKVTEKGKDVELRCDPISGHTALYWYRQSLGQGLEFLIYFQGNSAPDKSGLPSDRFSAERTGGSVSTLTIQRTQQEDSAVYLCASSSPDRGPGYTFGSGTRLTVV.